This record concerns one T cell receptor beta chain sequence. A Seattle source enrolled patients during active infection and followed them longitudinally. This specimen belongs to a study of blood T cell repertoires in COVID-19. For the study at large: COVID-19 samples, acute and convalescent, were from the United States, Italy and Spain. The cDNA or gDNA used as material had been derived from T cells, B-cell-depleted T cells, or PBMCs.

The table came from immunoSEQ multiplex PCR; TCRdb's copy has only in-frame clones and leaves some out. The repertoire includes some 240,000 clones, roughly 79% of them detected once, and 7.5% sits in the top ten. With 3 bases clipped from V and 6 bases from J, the junction kept 11 bases outside the gene matches. Germline V gives CDR1 KGHDR, CDR2 SFDVKD. CDR3 size: 17 residues. J is TRBJ2-1 and V is TRBV24-1; 9 nucleotides match TRBD1. The sample comprised peripheral blood. The TCR sequence derives from an elderly woman with COVID-19, enrolled during active disease. The CDR3 loop is CATSDSAGTGFFNEQFF. CDR3 DNA sequence: TGTGCCACCAGTGATAGCGCCGGGACAGGGTTTTTCAATGAGCAGTTCTTC.